The 10 T cell receptor beta chains listed next were all sequenced from one sample in a study of control samples from healthy donors and cancer patients. Generated by immunoSEQ multiplex PCR, the TCRdb table keeps only in-frame clones and is missing some. The data hold 150,000 to 200,000 clones, with 85% to 90% observed a single time. Sequenced material: blood. Receptor source: a man aged 30-40 years in good health.

V gene TRBV5-5 combines with J gene TRBJ2-2; 9 bases are a match to TRBD1. Germline CDR1 SGHKS, CDR2 YYEKEE (reference sequence). CDR3 length: 16 residues. V lost 4 bases to trimming and J lost 7 bases; unmatched junction nucleotides: 11. CDR3 loop: CASSLPGTGLGGELFF. The CDR3 DNA reads as TGTGCCAGCAGCCTTCCCGGGACAGGGTTAGGCGGGGAGCTGTTTTTT.

The CDR3 region is CASSLGRGNTEAFF. In DNA, the CDR3 is TGTGCCAGCAGCTTGGGCAGGGGTAACACTGAAGCTTTCTTT. V and J are TRBV5-6 and TRBJ1-1; perhaps TRBD1 as D (6 bases). V lost 0 bases and J 2 bases, leaving 8 bases between the germline ends. The CDR3 extends over 14 amino acids. Per germline, CDR1 SGHDT and CDR2 YYEEEE.

This clone was observed a single time. The chain links TRBV19 to TRBJ1-6; weak D call: TRBD1 (5 bases). This CDR3 comprises 14 residues. Trimming stripped 4 bases from V and 7 bases from J, with 11 bases between. Germline CDR1 LNHDA, CDR2 SQIVND (reference sequence). The CDR3 DNA follows: TGTGCCAGTAGTACTCCAGGGTCAAATTCACCCCTCCACTTT. Protein: CASSTPGSNSPLHF. Using reference TRBV19 and TRBJ1-6 for the parts outside the CDR3, the full variable domain is DGGITQSPKYLFRKEGQNVTLSCEQNLNHDAMYWYRQDPGQGLRLIYYSQIVNDFQKGDIAEGYSVSREKKESFPLTVTSAQKNPTAFYLCASSTPGSNSPLHFGNGTRLTVT.

In DNA, the CDR3 is TGTGCCAGCAGCTTGGGGCGGGGGTCCGATCAGCCCCAGCATTTT. Residues: CASSLGRGSDQPQHF. This sequence joins TRBV5-8 and TRBJ1-5, with D maybe TRBD1 (5 bases). CDR3 length: 15 amino acids. V was pared by 0 bases and J by 5 bases, with 12 bases between. Germline V gene lookup returns CDR1 SGHTS and CDR2 YDEGEE.

This clone was detected only a few times. J is TRBJ2-7 and V is TRBV11-2; D uncertain. The germline gives CDR1 SGHAT, CDR2 FQNNGV. This CDR3 is built from 13 residues. The V end was cut by 6 bases, the J end by 0 bases, with 9 bases between. CDR3 protein: CASRRMSSYEQYF. CDR3 DNA sequence: TGTGCCAGCAGGCGGATGAGCTCCTACGAGCAGTACTTC.

This chain uses TRBV18 with TRBJ1-1; D unclear. The CDR3 is made up of 17 amino acids. The V end was cut by 0 bases, the J end by 3 bases, with 17 bases between. Germline CDR1 is KGHSH and CDR2 is LQKENI. CDR3 sequence: CASSPPGARSTYTEAFF. The CDR3 bases are TGTGCCAGCTCACCACCGGGTGCCCGGTCCACATACACTGAAGCTTTCTTT.

This chain uses TRBV19 with TRBJ1-1; D is uncertain. The ends were cut back, 6 bases at V and 3 bases at J, with 11 bases in the middle. CDR1 is LNHDA, CDR2 SQIVND, per germline (reference sequence). The CDR3 consists of 13 residues. The CDR3 region is CASRGRWDTEAFF. CDR3 DNA sequence: TGTGCCAGTAGAGGACGGTGGGACACTGAAGCTTTCTTT.

The V gene is TRBV24-1, the J gene TRBJ1-1, with D possibly TRBD1 on 5 matching bases. The CDR3 is made up of 13 amino acids. Trimming took off 5 bases at V and 4 bases at J, with 10 bases between the two ends. Germline-derived CDR1 and CDR2 are KGHDR and SFDVKD. CDR3 sequence (DNA): TGTGCCACCAGTGCGGGGGGGAGCACTGAAGCTTTCTTT. Translation: CATSAGGSTEAFF.

The chain joins TRBV19 to TRBJ2-1; 7 nucleotides agree with TRBD2. The germline V gene has CDR1 LNHDA and CDR2 SQIVND (reference sequence). J lost 3 bases, V lost 5 bases, and 7 bases had no gene match. The CDR3 contains 15 residues. In DNA, the CDR3 is TGTGCCAGTAGTCTCGCGGGAGCCAACTACAATGAGCAGTTCTTC. It encodes CASSLAGANYNEQFF.

The rearrangement uses TRBV10-3 and TRBJ1-2; TRBD1 matches 9 bases. Germline CDR1 reads ENHRY; CDR2 reads SYGVKD. The CDR3 contains 14 residues. With V trimmed by 4 bases and J by 5 bases, 5 bases remained unmatched. The CDR3 spells CAISVEDRGYGYTF. The CDR3, as DNA: TGTGCCATCAGTGTAGAGGACAGGGGTTATGGCTACACCTTC.